Below, 2 T cell receptor beta chains from the same sample are listed, as sequenced in a study of shared clonotypes between healthy human individuals. This table comes from immunoSEQ multiplex PCR, and its TCRdb copy is limited to in-frame clones, with some not included. Of 1,400,000 or so clones listed, around 98.5% were seen once; the top ten hold under 0.45%. The source material was naive CD4+ T cells sorted from blood. The subset was: CD45RA+ positively selected. These receptors all stem from a man aged 30 to 39 in good health.

The rearrangement links TRBV28 to TRBJ2-1; perhaps D is TRBD1 or TRBD2 (5 bases each). Trimming removed 10 bases from V and 6 bases from J, with 19 bases in between. The CDR3 extends over 14 amino acids. Germline CDR1 and CDR2: MDHEN and SYDVKM. CDR3 sequence: CATLALPGRNEQFF. The CDR3 region has the DNA TGTGCCACCCTGGCTTTACCGGGGCGCAATGAGCAGTTCTTC.

The chain joins TRBV5-4 to TRBJ1-1, with D uncertain. V was pared by 0 bases and J by 2 bases, with 11 bases between. CDR3 length: 15 amino acids. Germline V CDR1 and CDR2: SGHNT, YYREEE (reference sequence). The CDR3 DNA reads as TGTGCCAGCAGCTTGGTTGCGAACACCAACACTGAAGCTTTCTTT. Translated, it gives CASSLVANTNTEAFF.